The 13 T cell receptor beta chains reported below all come from one sample, sequenced in a study of Graves' ophthalmopathy and Graves' hyperthyroidism. RNA served as the template for amplifying TCR beta CDR3 regions. The first-round RT-PCR employed HTBI primers together with the Qiagen OneStep RT-PCR kit. A multiplex PCR was then performed as the second round. Each CDR3 protein gets one entry after TCRdb re-called the multiplex PCR reads with MiXCR. The sample has around 400,000 distinct CDR3 sequences; 21% are singletons. Sequencing was done on a sample of peripheral blood. The origin of the receptors is a woman between 18 and 30 years old with stable Graves' hyperthyroidism.

This clonotype was recorded at least ten times. This rearrangement joins TRBV30 to TRBJ1-5, with D possibly being TRBD1 (5 bases). Germline V CDR1 and CDR2: GTSNPN, SVGIG (reference sequence). Trimming stripped 2 bases from V and 7 bases from J, with 12 bases between. This CDR3 spans 13 amino acids. CDR3 nucleotide sequence: TGTGCCTGGAGTAGGGGTAGCGGACAGCCCCAGCATTTT. It is translated as CAWSRGSGQPQHF.

This clonotype was counted at least ten times. This chain connects TRBV12-3 or TRBV12-4 to TRBJ1-3; the D is unclear. The germline V and J ends were trimmed by 3 bases and 8 bases, with 17 bases remaining between them. The CDR3 spans 15 residues. CDR3 bases: TGTGCCAGCAGTTTGACCGGGCAGGAGTTTGACACCATATATTTT. This gives the protein CASSLTGQEFDTIYF.

Many counts were recorded for this clonotype. The CDR3 loop reads CASSIALTGELFF. The CDR3 region has the DNA TGTGCCAGTAGTATCGCTCTCACCGGGGAGCTGTTTTTT. The rearrangement links TRBV19 to TRBJ2-2; D remains unclear. The germline V gene encodes CDR1 LNHDA and CDR2 SQIVND (reference sequence). Trimming stripped 3 bases from V and 4 bases from J, with 6 bases between. CDR3 size: 13 residues.

The CDR3 DNA is TGTGCCAGCAGTCGGCCCTATCAGAACACTGAAGCTTTCTTT. This translates into CASSRPYQNTEAFF. The V call is TRBV28, the J call TRBJ1-1; D is unresolved. This CDR3 comprises 14 residues. Germline CDR1 reads MDHEN; CDR2 reads SYDVKM. Deletions cut 5 bases from V and 1 base from J, with 11 bases between.

This clonotype has at least ten counts. The chain joins TRBV29-1 to TRBJ2-5; D not certain. The V end was cut by 3 bases, the J end by 9 bases, with 11 bases between. CDR3 size: 11 residues. The germline V gene has CDR1 SQVTM and CDR2 ANQGSEA. The CDR3 region has the DNA TGCAGCGTTGACATCGGTAGGGCCCAGTACTTC. It translates to CSVDIGRAQYF.

Many counts were recorded for this clonotype. The chain employs TRBV6-5 and TRBJ2-7; 8 nucleotides match TRBD1. The germline CDR1 and CDR2 sequences are MNHEY and SVGAGI. The ends lost 7 bases at V and 7 bases at J; junction bases unmatched: 18. The CDR3 has 16 residues. This CDR3 reads CASTESPTGVQGEQYF. CDR3 sequence (DNA): TGTGCCAGCACCGAGAGCCCGACAGGGGTCCAGGGTGAGCAGTACTTC.

This clonotype was observed at least ten times. The chain carries TRBV12-3 or TRBV12-4 and TRBJ2-7; perhaps TRBD2 as D (7 bases). The CDR3 is made up of 14 amino acids. Deletions cut 7 bases from V and 5 bases from J, with 18 bases between. CDR3 coding DNA: TGTGCCAGCACCCTGGGGGGGCCCTGGGACGAGCAGTACTTC. Translation gives CASTLGGPWDEQYF.

The chain couples TRBV27 to TRBJ2-5; 8 bases map to TRBD1. J gave up 2 bases and V 2 bases, and 16 bases lay outside the gene matches. The length of the CDR3 is 19 residues. The germline CDR1 and CDR2 sequences are MNHEY and SMNVEV (reference sequence). CDR3 sequence (DNA): TGTGCCAGCAGTTTAACCCCCCCCCTCTCCTGGGACAGGCAAGAGACCCAGTACTTC. It is translated as CASSLTPPLSWDRQETQYF.

The rearrangement links TRBV3-1 to TRBJ2-7, with D maybe TRBD1 (6 bases). V dropped 0 bases and J dropped 7 bases, with 10 bases sitting between them. Per germline, CDR1 LGHDT and CDR2 YNNKEL (reference sequence). CDR3 length: 13 amino acids. The CDR3 DNA follows: TGTGCCAGCAGCCAAGAGACGACAGGAGAGCAGTACTTC. This gives the protein CASSQETTGEQYF.

This clonotype was seen ten or more times. This chain connects TRBV27 to TRBJ1-5; no firm D call. V was cut by 2 bases and J by 0 bases, with 11 bases left in between. Looked up from germline, CDR1 is MNHEY and CDR2 is SMNVEV (reference sequence). The CDR3 has 16 amino acids. The CDR3 coding sequence is TGTGCCAGCAGTTTAAAGGGAGTTTATAGCAATCAGCCCCAGCATTTT. Translating gives CASSLKGVYSNQPQHF.

This clonotype was picked up many times. V is TRBV27 and J is TRBJ1-2; 10 bases agree with TRBD1. Germline V gene lookup returns CDR1 MNHEY and CDR2 SMNVEV (reference sequence). V gave up 5 bases and J gave up 2 bases; unmatched junction bases: 8. The CDR3 covers 16 residues. As DNA, the CDR3 is TGTGCCAGCAGTCCGCTGGGACAGGGGTTAAACTATGGCTACACCTTC. It is translated as CASSPLGQGLNYGYTF.

The chain couples TRBV15 to TRBJ1-6; the D is unclear. V was trimmed by 5 bases and J by 10 bases, leaving 9 bases between them. Germline V gene lookup returns CDR1 LNHNV and CDR2 YYDKDF (reference sequence). This CDR3 contains 12 residues. The CDR3 nucleotides read TGTGCCACCAGCGAGGGAGAGTCACCCCTCCACTTT. Protein: CATSEGESPLHF. The whole variable domain, filled in from reference TRBV15 and TRBJ1-6, reads DAMVIQNPRYQVTQFGKPVTLSCSQTLNHNVMYWYQQKSSQAPKLLFHYYDKDFNNEADTPDNFQSRRPNTSFCFLDIRSPGLGDTAMYLCATSEGESPLHFGNGTRLTVT.

This clonotype was seen ten or more times. The chain joins TRBV6-1 to TRBJ2-5; TRBD2 agrees at 10 bases. CDR1 and CDR2 (germline): MNHNS, SASEGT. After removal of 8 bases from V and 2 bases from J, the junction contained 8 bases not matched to a gene. The CDR3 is 15 amino acids. In DNA, the CDR3 is TGTGCCAGCCAGGGACTAGCGAGACCTCAAGAGACCCAGTACTTC. Amino acid sequence: CASQGLARPQETQYF.